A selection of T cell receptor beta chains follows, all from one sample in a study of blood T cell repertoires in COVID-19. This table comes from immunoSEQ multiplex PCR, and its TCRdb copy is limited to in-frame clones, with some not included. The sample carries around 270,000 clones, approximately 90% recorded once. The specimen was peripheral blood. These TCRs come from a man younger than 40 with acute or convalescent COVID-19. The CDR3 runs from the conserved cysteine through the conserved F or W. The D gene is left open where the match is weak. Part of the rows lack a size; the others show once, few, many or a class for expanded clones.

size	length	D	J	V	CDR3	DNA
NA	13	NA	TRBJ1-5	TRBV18	CASQGGRNQPQHF	TGTGCCAGCCAGGGAGGCAGGAATCAGCCCCAGCATTTT
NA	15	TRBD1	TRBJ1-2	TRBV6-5	CASSYSWDRPFGYTF	TGTGCCAGCAGTTACTCTTGGGACAGGCCTTTTGGCTACACCTTC
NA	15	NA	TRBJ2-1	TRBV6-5	CASSYSKIRVGEQFF	TGTGCCAGCAGTTACTCGAAAATCAGGGTGGGTGAGCAGTTCTTC
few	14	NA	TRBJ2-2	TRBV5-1	CASSLNTLSGELFF	TGCGCCAGCAGCTTGAACACCTTATCCGGGGAGCTGTTTTTT
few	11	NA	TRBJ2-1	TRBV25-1	CASSVVLRMFF	TGTGCCAGCAGTGTAGTGCTGAGGATGTTCTTC
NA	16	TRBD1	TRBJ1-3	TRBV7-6	CASSITGTVSGNTIYF	TGTGCCAGCAGCATTACCGGGACAGTCTCTGGAAACACCATATATTTT
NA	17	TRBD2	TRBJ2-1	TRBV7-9	CASSPHIGRGAYNEQFF	TGTGCCAGCAGCCCTCACATCGGGCGGGGGGCCTACAATGAGCAGTTCTTC
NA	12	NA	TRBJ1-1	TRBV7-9	CASNSFHTEAFF	TGTGCCAGCAACTCCTTTCACACTGAAGCTTTCTTT
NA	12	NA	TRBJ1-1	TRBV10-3	CAISNLGSEAFF	TGTGCCATCAGCAACCTCGGGAGTGAAGCTTTCTTT
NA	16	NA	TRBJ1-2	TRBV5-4	CASSRMGQGANYGYTF	TGTGCCAGCAGCAGAATGGGGCAGGGTGCTAACTATGGCTACACCTTC
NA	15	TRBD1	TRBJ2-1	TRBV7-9	CASSFPGQGNNEQFF	TGTGCCAGCAGCTTTCCGGGACAGGGCAACAATGAGCAGTTCTTC
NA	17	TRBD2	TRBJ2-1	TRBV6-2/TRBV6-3	CASSYTEVLAGPNEQFF	TGTGCCAGCAGTTATACAGAAGTACTAGCGGGACCCAATGAGCAGTTCTTC
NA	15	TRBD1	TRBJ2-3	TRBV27	CASSPVGQGFITQYF	TGTGCCAGCAGTCCGGTCGGACAGGGTTTCATTACGCAGTATTTT
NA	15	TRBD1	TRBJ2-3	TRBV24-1	CATSDSGQGPHTQYF	TGTGCCACCAGTGACTCGGGACAGGGACCTCATACGCAGTATTTT
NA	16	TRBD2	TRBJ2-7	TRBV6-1	CASSEWIAGSSYEQYF	TGTGCCAGCAGTGAATGGATAGCGGGTAGCTCCTACGAGCAGTACTTC
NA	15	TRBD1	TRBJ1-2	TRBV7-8	CASSPRDRANYGYTF	TGTGCCAGCAGCCCCCGGGACAGGGCCAACTATGGCTACACCTTC
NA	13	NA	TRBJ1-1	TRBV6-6	CASIPTGFTEAFF	TGTGCCAGCATCCCGACAGGTTTCACTGAAGCTTTCTTT
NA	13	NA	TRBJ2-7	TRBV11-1	CASSSGGHSEQYF	TGTGCCAGCAGCTCCGGAGGGCACAGCGAGCAGTACTTC
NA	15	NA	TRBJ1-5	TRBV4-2	CASSPPGQGGQPQHF	TGTGCCAGCAGCCCCCCCGGGCAGGGTGGACAGCCCCAGCATTTT
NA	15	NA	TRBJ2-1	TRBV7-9	CASSPREESYNEQFF	TGTGCCAGCAGCCCTAGGGAGGAGTCCTACAATGAGCAGTTCTTC
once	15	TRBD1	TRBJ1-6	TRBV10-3	CAISDVGQGGSPLHF	TGTGCCATCAGTGACGTGGGACAGGGCGGCTCACCCCTCCACTTT
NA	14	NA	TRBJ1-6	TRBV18	CASSPVARSSPLHF	TGTGCCAGCTCACCAGTCGCCCGGAGTTCACCCCTCCACTTT
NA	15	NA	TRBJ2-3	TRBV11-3	CASSLGLANTDTQYF	TGTGCCAGCAGCCTCGGGCTAGCGAACACAGATACGCAGTATTTT
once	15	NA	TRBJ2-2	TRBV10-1	CASSFTRANTGELFF	TGCGCCAGCAGTTTTACCAGGGCGAACACCGGGGAGCTGTTTTTT
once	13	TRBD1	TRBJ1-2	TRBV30	CAWRVQGAYGYTF	TGTGCCTGGAGAGTCCAGGGGGCGTATGGCTACACCTTC
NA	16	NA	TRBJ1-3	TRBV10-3	CAISGGGPTSGNTIYF	TGTGCCATCAGTGGAGGAGGTCCAACCTCTGGAAACACCATATATTTT
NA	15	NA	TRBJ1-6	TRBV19	CASSTQGAGNSPLHF	TGTGCCAGTAGTACACAGGGAGCTGGTAATTCACCCCTCCACTTT
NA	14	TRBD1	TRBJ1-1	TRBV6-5	CASSVDRVGSEAFF	TGTGCCAGCAGCGTCGACAGGGTCGGATCTGAAGCTTTCTTT
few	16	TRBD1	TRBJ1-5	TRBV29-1	CSGQGQGVPVNQPQHF	TGCAGCGGACAGGGACAGGGTGTCCCTGTCAATCAGCCCCAGCATTTT
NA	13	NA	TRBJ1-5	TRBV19	CASSMRGNQPQHF	TGTGCCAGTAGTATGCGGGGCAATCAGCCCCAGCATTTT
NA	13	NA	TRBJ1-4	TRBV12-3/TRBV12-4	CASSLNRGEKLFF	TGTGCCAGCAGTTTAAATAGAGGAGAAAAACTGTTTTTT
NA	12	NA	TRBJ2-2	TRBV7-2	CASSLLVRELFF	TGTGCCAGCAGCCTACTAGTTAGGGAGCTGTTTTTT
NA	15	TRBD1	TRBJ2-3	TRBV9	CASSETGGGWDTQYF	TGTGCCAGCAGTGAGACAGGGGGCGGGTGGGATACGCAGTATTTT
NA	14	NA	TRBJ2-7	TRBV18	CASSPPGVRGEQYF	TGTGCCAGCTCACCACCGGGAGTACGAGGCGAGCAGTACTTC
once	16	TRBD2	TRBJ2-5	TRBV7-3	CASSLTAGGWGETQYF	TGTGCCAGCAGCTTAACGGCGGGAGGGTGGGGAGAGACCCAGTACTTC
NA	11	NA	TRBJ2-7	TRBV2	CASSAGYEQYF	TGTGCCAGCAGTGCGGGGTACGAGCAGTACTTC
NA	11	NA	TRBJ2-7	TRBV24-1	CATSDRYEQYF	TGTGCCACCAGTGACCGCTACGAGCAGTACTTC
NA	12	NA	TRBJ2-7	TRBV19	CASSPSGYEQYF	TGTGCCAGTAGTCCTTCCGGTTACGAGCAGTACTTC
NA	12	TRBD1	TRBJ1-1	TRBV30	CAWGRGSAEAFF	TGTGCCTGGGGCAGGGGGTCCGCTGAAGCTTTCTTT
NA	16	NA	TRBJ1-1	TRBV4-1	CASSPRSGLINTEAFF	TGCGCCAGCAGCCCACGGTCGGGACTGATCAACACTGAAGCTTTCTTT
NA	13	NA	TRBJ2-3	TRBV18	CASSPARGDTQYF	TGTGCCAGCTCACCAGCTAGGGGAGATACGCAGTATTTT
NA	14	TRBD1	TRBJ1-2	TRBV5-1	CASSPGQGDYGYTF	TGCGCCAGCAGCCCGGGACAGGGGGACTATGGCTACACCTTC
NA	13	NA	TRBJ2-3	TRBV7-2	CASSSVFTDTQYF	TGTGCCAGCAGCTCAGTCTTCACAGATACGCAGTATTTT
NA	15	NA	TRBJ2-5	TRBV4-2	CASSQPQLEGETQYF	TGTGCCAGCAGCCAACCCCAACTAGAGGGAGAGACCCAGTACTTC
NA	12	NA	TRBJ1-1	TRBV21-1	CASRQGFREAFF	TGTGCCAGCCGACAGGGTTTTCGGGAAGCTTTCTTT
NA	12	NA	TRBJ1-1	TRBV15	CATSGRNTEAFF	TGTGCCACCAGCGGTAGGAACACTGAAGCTTTCTTT
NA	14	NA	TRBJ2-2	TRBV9	CASSVSSNTGELFF	TGTGCCAGCAGCGTTTCCTCGAACACCGGGGAGCTGTTTTTT